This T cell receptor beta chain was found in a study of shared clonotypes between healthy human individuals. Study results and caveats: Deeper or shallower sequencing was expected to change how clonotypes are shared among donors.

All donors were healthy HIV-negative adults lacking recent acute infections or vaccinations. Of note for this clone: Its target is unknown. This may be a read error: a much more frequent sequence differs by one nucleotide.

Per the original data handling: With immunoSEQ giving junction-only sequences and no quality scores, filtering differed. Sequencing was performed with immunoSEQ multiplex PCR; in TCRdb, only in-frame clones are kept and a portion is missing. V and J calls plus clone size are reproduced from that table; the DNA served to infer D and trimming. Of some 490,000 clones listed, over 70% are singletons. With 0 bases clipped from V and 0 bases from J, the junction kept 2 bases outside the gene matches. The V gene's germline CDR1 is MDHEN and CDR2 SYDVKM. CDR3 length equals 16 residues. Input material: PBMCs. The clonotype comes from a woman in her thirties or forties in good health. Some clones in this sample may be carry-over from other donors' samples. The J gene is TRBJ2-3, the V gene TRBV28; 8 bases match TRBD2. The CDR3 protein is CASSLWRGGSTDTQYF. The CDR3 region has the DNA TGTGCCAGCAGTTTATGGCGCGGGGGGAGCACAGATACGCAGTATTTT.